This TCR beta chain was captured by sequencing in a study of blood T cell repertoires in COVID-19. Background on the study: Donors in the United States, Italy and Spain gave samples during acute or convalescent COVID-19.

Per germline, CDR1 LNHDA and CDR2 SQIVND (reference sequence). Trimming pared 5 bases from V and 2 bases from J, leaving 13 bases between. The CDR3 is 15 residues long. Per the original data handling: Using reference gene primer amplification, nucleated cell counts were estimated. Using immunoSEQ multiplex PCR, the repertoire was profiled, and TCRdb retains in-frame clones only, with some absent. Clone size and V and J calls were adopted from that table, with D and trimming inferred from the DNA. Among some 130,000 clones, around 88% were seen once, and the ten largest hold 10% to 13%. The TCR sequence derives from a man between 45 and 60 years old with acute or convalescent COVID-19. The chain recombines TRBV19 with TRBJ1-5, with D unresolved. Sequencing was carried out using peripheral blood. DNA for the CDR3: TGTGCCAGTAGTTGGGTTCGGGGAGGCAATCAGCCCCAGCATTTT. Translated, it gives CASSWVRGGNQPQHF.